The 25 T cell receptor beta chains reported below all come from one sample, sequenced in a study of T cells in localized non-small cell lung cancer. Method: immunoSEQ multiplex PCR; TCRdb's copy keeps in-frame clones and lacks some. The data contain 12,000 or so clones, approximately 84% of them singletons. Sequences were derived from peripheral blood, sampled before any cancer treatment. These receptors were collected from a male donor at least 60 years old with stage III lung adenocarcinoma.

The rearrangement links TRBV27 to TRBJ2-5; 7 bases agree with TRBD2. The germline V gene has CDR1 MNHEY and CDR2 SMNVEV (reference sequence). The V segment lost 2 bases and the J segment 4 bases; nucleotides outside the gene matches: 7. CDR3 size: 15 residues. DNA of the CDR3: TGTGCCAGCAGTTTAGGGACTACCCTCCGAGAGACCCAGTACTTC. It is translated as CASSLGTTLRETQYF.

DNA of the CDR3: TGTGCCAGTAGTATAGGTAGCTCCTACAATGAGCAGTTCTTC. This gives the protein CASSIGSSYNEQFF. V usage is TRBV19 and J usage is TRBJ2-1; D gene unclear. CDR1 is LNHDA, CDR2 SQIVND, per germline (reference sequence). V was cut by 1 base and J by 0 bases, with 4 bases left in between. The CDR3 loop spans 14 amino acids. Full variable domain (remainder filled in from reference TRBV19 and TRBJ2-1): DGGITQSPKYLFRKEGQNVTLSCEQNLNHDAMYWYRQDPGQGLRLIYYSQIVNDFQKGDIAEGYSVSREKKESFPLTVTSAQKNPTAFYLCASSIGSSYNEQFFGPGTRLTVL.

Written as DNA, the CDR3 is TGTGCCAGCAGGGAGGACAGGATGAACACTGAAGCTTTCTTT. Encoded protein: CASREDRMNTEAFF. The chain has TRBV6-1 and TRBJ1-1; 7 bases agree with TRBD1. Unmatched junction bases numbered 4, after V lost 6 bases and J lost 0 bases. This CDR3 region has 14 residues. Per the germline V gene, CDR1 is MNHNS and CDR2 is SASEGT.

This chain joins TRBV28 and TRBJ1-2; D gene ambiguous. Trimming took off 2 bases at V and 0 bases at J, with 10 bases between the two ends. The germline V gene encodes CDR1 MDHEN and CDR2 SYDVKM. This CDR3 has 15 residues. The CDR3 loop reads CASSLPPSSNYGYTF. CDR3 DNA: TGTGCCAGCAGTTTACCGCCATCGTCTAACTATGGCTACACCTTC.

V gene TRBV6-5 combines with J gene TRBJ1-2; 7 nucleotides match TRBD1. CDR3 size: 12 residues. Trimming took 7 bases from V and 8 from J; bases not matched to a gene: 7. The germline CDR1 and CDR2 sequences are MNHEY and SVGAGI. The CDR3 protein is CASTETGKGYTF. In DNA, the CDR3 is TGTGCCAGCACCGAGACAGGGAAGGGCTACACCTTC.

V and J are TRBV5-4 and TRBJ1-2; D perhaps matches TRBD1 (6 bases). V was trimmed by 0 bases and J by 2 bases, leaving 11 bases between them. CDR3 length: 15 amino acids. From germline, CDR1 is SGHNT and CDR2 YYREEE (reference sequence). CDR3: CASSLGGTPNYGYTF. The CDR3 bases are TGTGCCAGCAGCTTGGGAGGGACACCCAACTATGGCTACACCTTC. Supplemented by reference TRBV5-4 and TRBJ1-2, the full variable domain reads ETGVTQSPTHLIKTRGQQVTLRCSSQSGHNTVSWYQQALGQGPQFIFQYYREEENGRGNFPPRFSGLQFPNYSSELNVNALELDDSALYLCASSLGGTPNYGYTFGSGTRLTVV.

This sequence joins TRBV9 and TRBJ2-3; 10 bases are a match to TRBD2. Trimming took 3 bases from V and 1 from J; bases not matched to a gene: 5. The CDR3 extends over 16 amino acids. CDR1 is SGDLS, CDR2 YYNGEE, per germline. CDR3 nucleotides: TGTGCCAGCAGCGGGGACGGGACTAGCGGCACAGATACGCAGTATTTT. Protein product: CASSGDGTSGTDTQYF.

This sequence joins TRBV7-2 and TRBJ1-2, with 7 bases that match TRBD1. CDR1 is SGHTA, CDR2 FQGNSA, per germline. The CDR3 extends over 13 amino acids. Unmatched junction bases numbered 1, after V lost 2 bases and J lost 4 bases. This CDR3 is CASSLRDSYGYTF. DNA for the CDR3: TGTGCCAGCAGCTTAAGGGACAGCTATGGCTACACCTTC.

The gene calls are TRBV10-3 and TRBJ1-6; D gene uncertain. Trimming left V 3 bases short and J 2 bases short, with 8 bases between. The CDR3 is made up of 15 amino acids. Germline V gene sequence: CDR1 ENHRY, CDR2 SYGVKD. CDR3 nucleotides: TGTGCCATCAGTGAAGAGGGCCCCTATAATTCACCCCTCCACTTT. Translating it yields CAISEEGPYNSPLHF.

The chain has TRBV6-6 and TRBJ2-7; 7 nucleotides match TRBD2. Germline V CDR1 and CDR2: MNHNY, SVGAGI (reference sequence). V shed 4 bases and J 0 bases; nucleotides not matched to a gene: 9. The CDR3 loop spans 16 amino acids. CDR3 protein: CASSFFGGGGSYEQYF. The CDR3 DNA follows: TGTGCCAGCAGTTTTTTTGGCGGGGGAGGCTCCTACGAGCAGTACTTC.

The chain joins TRBV6-5 to TRBJ1-3; D not resolved. Per the germline V gene, CDR1 is MNHEY and CDR2 is SVGAGI. This CDR3 is built from 12 residues. Trimming stripped 5 bases from V and 4 bases from J, with 6 bases between. The CDR3 reads CASSTGGNTIYF. CDR3 nucleotide sequence: TGTGCCAGCAGTACTGGAGGAAACACCATATATTTT.

V and J are TRBV5-1 and TRBJ2-5; maybe TRBD2 (7 bases). This CDR3 is 15 amino acids long. The V gene's germline CDR1 is SGHRS and CDR2 YFSETQ. Between the trimmed V and J ends, which lost 0 bases and 4 bases, there was a span of 13 bases. The DNA of the CDR3 is TGCGCCAGCAGCTTGGCCACGGGGGGCCCAGAGACCCAGTACTTC. It codes for CASSLATGGPETQYF.

The chain is built from TRBV25-1 and TRBJ2-5; the D gene is possibly TRBD2 (6 bases). CDR1 is MGHDK and CDR2 is SYGVNS in the germline V gene. The germline V and J ends were trimmed by 2 bases and 1 base, with 11 bases remaining between them. CDR3 length: 15 amino acids. This chain's CDR3 is CASSEAASAQETQYF. Here the CDR3 DNA reads TGTGCCAGCAGTGAAGCGGCTAGCGCCCAAGAGACCCAGTACTTC.

This clone was observed a single time. V is TRBV6-5 and J is TRBJ2-7, with TRBD2 matching 13 bases. The V gene's germline CDR1 is MNHEY and CDR2 SVGAGI. The CDR3 has 16 amino acids. The V gene end was trimmed by 4 bases and the J gene end by 2 bases; junction bases not matched to a gene: 5. The DNA of the CDR3 is TGTGCCAGCAGTTCCCCGGGACTAGCGGGAACCTACGAGCAGTACTTC. Translation: CASSSPGLAGTYEQYF.

The chain links TRBV4-1 to TRBJ2-2; the match to TRBD2 covers 14 bases. Unmatched junction bases numbered 18, after V lost 3 bases and J lost 6 bases. This CDR3 region has 21 residues. Germline loops: CDR1 MGHRA, CDR2 YSYEKL. CDR3 protein: CASSHYSGTSGSRIAPGELFF. CDR3 DNA sequence: TGCGCCAGCAGCCACTACTCCGGGACTAGCGGGAGTAGGATAGCCCCCGGGGAGCTGTTTTTT.

The chain has TRBV5-1 and TRBJ1-5, with a tentative D call TRBD1 (5 bases). Germline-derived CDR1 and CDR2 are SGHRS and YFSETQ. V lost 4 bases and J 4 bases, leaving 15 bases between the germline ends. The CDR3 length is 15 residues. The CDR3 loop reads CASSRTFGGNQPQHF. CDR3 in DNA: TGCGCCAGCAGCCGCACCTTCGGGGGGAATCAGCCCCAGCATTTT.

By its share, this clone is medium-sized. This rearrangement joins TRBV4-2 to TRBJ2-7; D may correspond to TRBD1 or TRBD2 (5 bases each). CDR3 length: 16 residues. Germline CDR1 and CDR2: LGHNA and YNFKEQ. V lost 0 bases to trimming and J lost 4 bases, with 16 bases between them. The CDR3 spells CASSQDFGGTGYEQYF. The CDR3 DNA reads TGTGCCAGCAGCCAAGATTTTGGGGGAACGGGGTACGAGCAGTACTTC.

V gene TRBV11-2 combines with J gene TRBJ2-1; 15 bases fit TRBD2. The CDR3 extends over 16 amino acids. Germline V gene sequence: CDR1 SGHAT, CDR2 FQNNGV. The V segment lost 5 bases and the J segment 5 bases; nucleotides outside the gene matches: 4. CDR3 sequence: CASSARTSGRDNEQFF. Here the CDR3 DNA reads TGTGCCAGCAGCGCCCGGACTAGCGGGAGGGACAATGAGCAGTTCTTC.

The chain combines TRBV9 with TRBJ1-1, with D unresolved. Trimming cost V 3 bases and J 0 bases, with 9 bases left between them. The CDR3 is 14 amino acids. Germline V gives CDR1 SGDLS, CDR2 YYNGEE. The CDR3 spells CASSARGLNTEAFF. CDR3 nucleotides: TGTGCCAGCAGCGCCCGGGGTCTGAACACTGAAGCTTTCTTT.

The genes are TRBV5-1 and TRBJ2-7; TRBD1 might be the D (5 bases). V was pared by 0 bases and J by 2 bases, with 9 bases between. CDR3 length: 14 residues. CDR1 is SGHRS and CDR2 is YFSETQ in the germline V gene. The CDR3 protein is CASSLDWGTYEQYF. The CDR3, as DNA: TGCGCCAGCAGCTTGGACTGGGGCACCTACGAGCAGTACTTC. Full variable domain (outside the CDR3, taken from reference TRBV5-1 and TRBJ2-7): KAGVTQTPRYLIKTRGQQVTLSCSPISGHRSVSWYQQTPGQGLQFLFEYFSETQRNKGNFPGRFSGRQFSNSRSEMNVSTLELGDSALYLCASSLDWGTYEQYFGPGTRLTVT.

The rearrangement joins TRBV7-2 to TRBJ2-1; the match to TRBD2 covers 8 bases. Germline CDR1 is SGHTA and CDR2 is FQGNSA. After removal of 6 bases from V and 9 bases from J, the junction contained 7 bases not matched to a gene. This CDR3 has 13 residues. In DNA, the CDR3 is TGTGCCAGCAGTTGGGCCAGCGGGGGTGAGCAGTTCTTC. It translates to CASSWASGGEQFF.

This chain joins TRBV6-4 and TRBJ2-7; D may be TRBD1 (5 bases). CDR1 MRHNA and CDR2 SNTAGT come from the germline V gene. The V end was cut by 2 bases, the J end by 0 bases, with 8 bases between. CDR3 size: 14 residues. Here the CDR3 DNA reads TGTGCCAGCAGTGACAGGGGATCCTCCTACGAGCAGTACTTC. It codes for CASSDRGSSYEQYF.

The chain uses TRBV11-2 and TRBJ2-3; 12 nucleotides line up with TRBD2. The germline V gene has CDR1 SGHAT and CDR2 FQNNGV. The junction had 2 bases not matched to a gene; V was cut back by 3 bases and J by 1 base. This CDR3 comprises 16 residues. CDR3 nucleotides: TGTGCCAGCAGCTTCTGGACTAGCGGGGGCACAGATACGCAGTATTTT. This encodes CASSFWTSGGTDTQYF.

The chain links TRBV7-2 to TRBJ2-5, with D unresolved. Germline V CDR1 and CDR2: SGHTA, FQGNSA. Trimming removed 4 bases from V and 7 bases from J, with 7 bases in between. The CDR3 is made up of 11 amino acids. Here the CDR3 DNA reads TGTGCCAGCAGCTCCCCAGGGACCCAGTACTTC. It yields the protein CASSSPGTQYF.

This chain links TRBV9 with TRBJ2-3; D uncertain. CDR1 and CDR2 (germline): SGDLS, YYNGEE. V dropped 3 bases and J dropped 6 bases, with 8 bases sitting between them. The CDR3 spans 12 residues. Here the CDR3 reads CASSARGDTQYF. The CDR3 region has the DNA TGTGCCAGCAGCGCCCGTGGGGATACGCAGTATTTT.